Presented here are 9 T cell receptor beta chains from one specimen sequenced in a study of post-analysis software for immune sequencing data. General study results and limits: Included in a set of 5 or 6 TRBV segments more frequent in patients than controls were TRBV5-6, TRBV5-1 and TRBV20-1.

No antigen has been assigned to these receptors. Carried by the TCR beta cDNA libraries were unique molecular identifiers. TCRdb reprocessed the PCR reads via MiXCR and lists one record per CDR3 protein. The sample shows roughly 870,000 distinct CDR3 sequences, under 70% of them seen only once. Sample: blood. Receptors were obtained from a girl aged 10 to 17 with multiple sclerosis.

The gene calls are TRBV5-1 and TRBJ2-3; 7 positions agree with TRBD2. Germline loops: CDR1 SGHRS, CDR2 YFSETQ. Unmatched junction bases numbered 5, after V lost 2 bases and J lost 2 bases. The CDR3 spans 15 residues. CDR3 loop: CASSFGAGLTDTQYF. CDR3 DNA: TGCGCCAGCAGCTTCGGAGCGGGACTCACAGATACGCAGTATTTT.

CDR3 in DNA: TGTGCCAGCAGGAACGGACAGAACACTGAAGCTTTCTTT. Residues: CASRNGQNTEAFF. The chain has TRBV7-6 and TRBJ1-1; D is possibly TRBD1 (5 bases). The CDR3 runs 13 residues. Deletions cut 6 bases from V and 1 base from J, with 9 bases between. Germline CDR1 SGHVS, CDR2 FNYEAQ. The entire variable domain, with the rest obtained from reference TRBV7-6 and TRBJ1-1, is as follows: GAGVSQSPRYKVTKRGQDVALRCDPISGHVSLYWYRQALGQGPEFLTYFNYEAQQDKSGLPNDRFSAERPEGSISTLTIQRTEQRDSAMYRCASRNGQNTEAFFGQGTRLTVV.

The chain has TRBV12-3 or TRBV12-4 and TRBJ2-1, with 12 bases identical to TRBD2. V was pared by 2 bases and J by 6 bases, with 11 bases of the junction left unmatched. The CDR3 has 18 residues. CDR3 region: CASSLTPRLAGEGNEQFF. CDR3 nucleotides: TGTGCCAGCAGTTTAACTCCTCGACTAGCGGGAGAGGGCAATGAGCAGTTCTTC.

The gene calls are TRBV7-8 and TRBJ2-3, with TRBD1 matching 8 bases. J gave up 0 bases and V 5 bases, and 10 bases lay outside the gene matches. Germline-derived CDR1 and CDR2 are SGHVS and FQNEAQ. The CDR3 totals 17 residues. As DNA, the CDR3 is TGTGCCAGCAGCCAAATACGACAGGGGCTAAGCACAGATACGCAGTATTTT. Translated, it gives CASSQIRQGLSTDTQYF.

This clonotype was counted a few times. V is TRBV4-1 and J is TRBJ2-3; TRBD2 matches at 7 bases. CDR1 is MGHRA, CDR2 YSYEKL, per germline. Trimming removed 5 bases from V and 2 bases from J; junction bases left unmatched: 7. CDR3 size: 15 residues. CDR3 DNA sequence: TGCGCCAGCAGCGGCCTGCGGGAGAACACAGATACGCAGTATTTT. This codes for CASSGLRENTDTQYF.

The chain employs TRBV5-6 and TRBJ1-2; D is perhaps TRBD1 (5 bases). This CDR3 is built from 13 residues. V was cut by 4 bases and J by 2 bases, with 9 bases left in between. Looked up from germline, CDR1 is SGHDT and CDR2 is YYEEEE. The CDR3 sequence: CASSAGRNYGYTF. CDR3 sequence (DNA): TGTGCCAGCAGCGCGGGACGGAACTATGGCTACACCTTC.

The rearrangement uses TRBV20-1 and TRBJ1-2, with a weak D call TRBD1 (6 bases). This CDR3 has 15 amino acids. The germline V gene has CDR1 DFQATT and CDR2 SNEGSKA (reference sequence). The V end lost 5 bases, the J end lost 1 base, and 17 bases lay between the germline ends. CDR3 sequence (DNA): TGCAGTGCTCCCATACCGGGACACCTTAACTATGGCTACACCTTC. Protein sequence: CSAPIPGHLNYGYTF.

DNA of the CDR3: TGCAGCGTTGGCCCGGGACAGGGAAATGAAAAACTGTTTTTT. It specifies CSVGPGQGNEKLFF. V and J are TRBV29-1 and TRBJ1-4; TRBD1 aligns across 9 bases. Trimming at V came to 4 bases and at J to 5 bases, leaving 5 bases not matched to a gene. CDR3 length: 14 residues. Germline CDR1 is SQVTM and CDR2 is ANQGSEA.

The V and J genes are TRBV19 and TRBJ2-1; D is undetermined. From germline, CDR1 is LNHDA and CDR2 SQIVND (reference sequence). The CDR3 is 15 amino acids. V was shortened by 4 bases and J by 0 bases, with 10 bases between the two germline ends. In DNA, the CDR3 is TGTGCCAGTAGTACCGCTCAGAGCTCCTACAATGAGCAGTTCTTC. Translation gives CASSTAQSSYNEQFF.